This T cell receptor (beta chain) was captured by sequencing in a study of Graves' ophthalmopathy and Graves' hyperthyroidism. Across the study: Specimen type is peripheral blood, obtained at initial diagnosis before any treatment. Overall study results and limits: Progression of ophthalmopathy was predicted by the model with 60% to 71% sensitivity and roughly 73% specificity. Among expanded thyroid clonotypes above 0.001 frequency, most also occurred in blood.

CDR1 SGHDN and CDR2 FVKESK come from the germline V gene. Losses at the gene ends were 3 bases for V and 0 bases for J; bases not matched to a gene: 11. There are 18 residues in the CDR3. Establishment of the diagnosis relied upon clinical symptoms, serum thyroxine, TRAb, thyroid ultrasound and orbital computed tomography. The authors amplified TCR beta CDR3 regions from RNA transcripts. After a first-round RT-PCR with HTBI primers, a second-round multiplex PCR was run. From the multiplex PCR reads, TCRdb called clonotypes with MiXCR, one entry per CDR3 protein. The sample yields around 50,000 distinct CDR3 sequences, over 40% seen once. As regards this clonotype: Antigen specificity is unknown.

Sequenced material: peripheral blood. The origin of this receptor is an adult man with Graves' ophthalmopathy. The V gene is TRBV14, the J gene TRBJ1-3; 7 bases agree with TRBD1. CDR3 DNA: TGTGCCAGCAGCCATAACAACCGGGACAGCCGCTCTGGAAACACCATATATTTT. Translated, it gives CASSHNNRDSRSGNTIYF.